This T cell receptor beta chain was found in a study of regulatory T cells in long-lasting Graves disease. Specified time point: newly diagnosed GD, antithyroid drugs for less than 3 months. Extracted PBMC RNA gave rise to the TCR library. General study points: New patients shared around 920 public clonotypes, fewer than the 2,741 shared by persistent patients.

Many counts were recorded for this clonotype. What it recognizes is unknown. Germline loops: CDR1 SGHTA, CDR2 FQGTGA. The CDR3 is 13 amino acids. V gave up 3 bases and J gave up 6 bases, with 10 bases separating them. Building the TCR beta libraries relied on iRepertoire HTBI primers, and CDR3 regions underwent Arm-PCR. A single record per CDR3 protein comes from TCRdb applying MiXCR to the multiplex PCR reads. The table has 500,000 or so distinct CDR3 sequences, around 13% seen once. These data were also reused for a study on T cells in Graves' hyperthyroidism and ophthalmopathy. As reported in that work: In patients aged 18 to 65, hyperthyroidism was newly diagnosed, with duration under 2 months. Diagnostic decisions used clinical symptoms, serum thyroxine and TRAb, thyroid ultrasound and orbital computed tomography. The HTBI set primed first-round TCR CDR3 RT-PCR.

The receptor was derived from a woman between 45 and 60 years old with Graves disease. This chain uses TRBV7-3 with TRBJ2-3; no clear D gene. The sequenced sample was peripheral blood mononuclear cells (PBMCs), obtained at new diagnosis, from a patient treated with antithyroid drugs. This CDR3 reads CASSFQRYDTQYF. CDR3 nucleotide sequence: TGTGCCAGCAGCTTCCAGCGCTATGATACGCAGTATTTT.